The rows below give T cell receptor beta chains drawn from one sample of a study of blood T cell repertoires in COVID-19. Data came from immunoSEQ multiplex PCR; TCRdb stores just in-frame clones and leaves some out. The profile shows roughly 520,000 clones, around 87% of them singletons. The specimen sequenced was PBMCs or T cells enriched from blood (not recorded which). These receptors came from a woman in her thirties or forties who had recovered from COVID-19. CDR3s include the opening cysteine and the closing phenylalanine or tryptophan. The D gene is left open where the match is weak. Some rows have no size entry. The others give once, few or many, or a class for an expanded clone.

TRBV25-1	NA	TRBJ1-2	NA	TGTGCCAGCAGTGGTCTCGAAGGGGGTCGCGGCTACACCTTC	CASSGLEGGRGYTF
TRBV2	NA	TRBJ1-2	NA	TGTGCCAGCAGTGGGATGGGGGCGTACGGCTACACCTTC	CASSGMGAYGYTF
TRBV10-3	NA	TRBJ2-7	NA	TGTGCCATCAGTGAGGACACCTACGAGCAGTACTTC	CAISEDTYEQYF
TRBV2	NA	TRBJ2-1	NA	TGTGCCAGCAGTGAATCAGCCGGAGGCTCCTACAATGAGCAGTTCTTC	CASSESAGGSYNEQFF
TRBV19	TRBD1	TRBJ1-5	NA	TGTGCCAGTAGTAGGGACGGGACAGCTTTCAATCAGCCCCAGCATTTT	CASSRDGTAFNQPQHF
TRBV27	TRBD1	TRBJ1-1	NA	TGTGCCAGCAGTTTTTCAGGGGGTAGCGAAGCTTTCTTT	CASSFSGGSEAFF
TRBV4-1	TRBD1	TRBJ1-2	NA	TGCGCCAGCAGCCAAGATGACAGGGGATGGTATGGCTACACCTTC	CASSQDDRGWYGYTF
TRBV5-1	TRBD1	TRBJ1-2	NA	TGCGCCAGCAGCTTGGCGGGACAGGGGGCTGAAGGCTACACCTTC	CASSLAGQGAEGYTF
TRBV5-6	NA	TRBJ2-7	NA	TGTGCCAGCAGCTTTTTAGAACAGGCTCCCTACGAGCAGTACTTC	CASSFLEQAPYEQYF
TRBV30	NA	TRBJ1-3	once	TGTGCCTGGAGTCCTACCCGGACAGCTGGAAACACCATATATTTT	CAWSPTRTAGNTIYF
TRBV12-3/TRBV12-4	NA	TRBJ1-2	NA	TGTGCCAGCAACACGGGAGGGAAGCGTGGCTACACCTTC	CASNTGGKRGYTF
TRBV20-1	NA	TRBJ1-1	NA	TGCAGTGCTAGAGACGGGATGGAAGCTTTCTTT	CSARDGMEAFF
TRBV9	TRBD2	TRBJ2-7	NA	TGTGCCAGCAGCGTTCGGGCAGCGGGGACGTCCTACGAGCAGTACTTC	CASSVRAAGTSYEQYF
TRBV25-1	NA	TRBJ1-6	NA	TGTGCCAGCAGTGAATCTACCGGGCGGGACTCACCCCTCCACTTT	CASSESTGRDSPLHF
TRBV18	NA	TRBJ2-1	NA	TGTGCCAGCTCACCAGACTACAGATTCAATGAGCAGTTCTTC	CASSPDYRFNEQFF
TRBV27	NA	TRBJ2-7	NA	TGTGCCAGCAGTTTAAAGCAGGGCCTCTCCTACGAGCAGTACTTC	CASSLKQGLSYEQYF
TRBV7-2	NA	TRBJ1-2	NA	TGTGCCAGCAGCTTAGATCAGATTAACTATGGCTACACCTTC	CASSLDQINYGYTF
TRBV6-5	TRBD1	TRBJ1-2	NA	TGTGCCAGCAGGGGGGACAGGGGGATCTATGGCTACACCTTC	CASRGDRGIYGYTF
TRBV23-1	NA	TRBJ1-2	NA	TGCGCCAGCTGCCGGACTGCCCCAGGTGGCTACACCTTC	CASCRTAPGGYTF
TRBV7-6	TRBD1	TRBJ1-5	NA	TGTGCCAGCAGCTTAGGGGCAGGGGGTTGGCGCAATCAGCCCCAGCATTTT	CASSLGAGGWRNQPQHF
TRBV12-3/TRBV12-4	NA	TRBJ1-2	NA	TGTGCCAGCAGAGAACAGGGTGTGGGGGGCTACACCTTC	CASREQGVGGYTF
TRBV14	TRBD1	TRBJ1-1	NA	TGTGCCAGCAGGGGACAGGCTAACACTGAAGCTTTCTTT	CASRGQANTEAFF
TRBV30	TRBD1	TRBJ1-1	once	TGTGCCTGGAGCGTCGACAGGGAGAGCACTGAAGCTTTCTTT	CAWSVDRESTEAFF
TRBV30	NA	TRBJ1-1	once	TGTGCCTGGAGTGTACCGGGGGGGTTGGTGTACACTGAAGCTTTCTTT	CAWSVPGGLVYTEAFF
TRBV27	NA	TRBJ1-2	NA	TGTGCCAGCAGCCCAGGGGTCCCTAACTATGGCTACACCTTC	CASSPGVPNYGYTF
TRBV7-2	TRBD1	TRBJ1-4	once	TGTGCCAGCAGCCCCGGGACAGGGGTTAGTAGACTGTTTTTT	CASSPGTGVSRLFF